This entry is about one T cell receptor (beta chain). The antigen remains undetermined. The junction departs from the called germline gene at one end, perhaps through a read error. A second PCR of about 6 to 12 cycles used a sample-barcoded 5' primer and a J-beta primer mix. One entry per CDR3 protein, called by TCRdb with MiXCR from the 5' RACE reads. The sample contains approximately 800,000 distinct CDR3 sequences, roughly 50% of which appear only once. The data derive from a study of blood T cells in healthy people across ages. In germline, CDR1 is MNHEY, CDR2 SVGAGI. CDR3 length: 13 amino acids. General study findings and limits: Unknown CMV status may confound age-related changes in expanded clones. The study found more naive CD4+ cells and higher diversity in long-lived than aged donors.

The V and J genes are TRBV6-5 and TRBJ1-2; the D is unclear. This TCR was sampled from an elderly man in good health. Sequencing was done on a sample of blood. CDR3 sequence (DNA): TGTGCCAGCAGTTCCCGGCTTGGCTATGGCTACATCTTC. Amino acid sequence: CASSSRLGYGYIF.